This is a list of T cell receptor beta chains from one sample in a study of radiation and T cells in renal cell carcinoma. Libraries were prepared by immunoSEQ multiplex PCR; TCRdb keeps only in-frame clonotypes and omits some of them. Of around 100,000 clones listed, 70% to 85% are singletons. The material sequenced was blood, taken from a patient whose treatment included radiotherapy and nephrectomy. These receptors all stem from a man in his sixties with renal cell carcinoma. Both conserved end residues are part of each CDR3. The D gene is left open where the match is weak. A row's size may be missing; if present it is once, few, many or a size class.

cdr3_aa	cdr3_nt	v_call	j_call	d_call	clone_size
CASSMQGTFETQYF	TGTGCCAGTAGTATGCAGGGCACCTTCGAGACCCAGTACTTC	TRBV19	TRBJ2-5	.	.
CASSSDSPEQFF	TGTGCCAGCAGCTCGGATTCTCCTGAGCAGTTCTTC	TRBV11-3	TRBJ2-1	.	.
CAWSSSRSSYNEQFF	TGTGCCTGGAGTTCTAGTCGGAGCTCCTACAATGAGCAGTTCTTC	TRBV30	TRBJ2-1	.	.
CASSFGTSGYNEQFF	TGTGCCAGCAGCTTCGGGACTAGCGGTTACAATGAGCAGTTCTTC	TRBV7-2	TRBJ2-1	TRBD2	.
CASSEEDGGQAFF	TGTGCCAGCAGTGAAGAAGACGGGGGGCAAGCTTTCTTT	TRBV6-4	TRBJ1-1	.	.
CASSFSWREVTDTQYF	TGTGCCAGCAGTTTCTCGTGGCGGGAGGTCACAGATACGCAGTATTTT	TRBV6-5	TRBJ2-3	TRBD2	.
CASSLVGLAGGGETQYF	TGTGCCAGCAGCTTGGTGGGGCTAGCGGGAGGTGGGGAGACCCAGTACTTC	TRBV5-4	TRBJ2-5	TRBD2	once
CASSLEGDLRGDGYTF	TGCGCCAGCAGCTTGGAAGGAGACCTTCGCGGCGACGGCTACACCTTC	TRBV5-1	TRBJ1-2	.	.
CASSLHRGTSYEQYF	TGTGCCAGCTCACTACACCGGGGCACTTCCTACGAGCAGTACTTC	TRBV18	TRBJ2-7	.	many
CASSVEGSGNTIYF	TGTGCCAGCAGCGTAGAAGGCAGTGGAAACACCATATATTTT	TRBV9	TRBJ1-3	.	.
CASSSTGVNTEAFF	TGTGCCAGCAGTTCTACCGGGGTGAACACTGAAGCTTTCTTT	TRBV28	TRBJ1-1	.	.
CASSLARTSGAYEQYF	TGTGCCAGCAGCTTAGCGAGGACTAGCGGGGCCTACGAGCAGTACTTC	TRBV7-2	TRBJ2-7	TRBD2	.
CASSLYAASNEQFF	TGTGCCAGCAGCTTATACGCGGCCTCCAATGAGCAGTTCTTC	TRBV7-6	TRBJ2-1	.	.
CASSGQPTVTSGNTIYF	TGTGCCAGCAGTGGGCAACCGACAGTTACATCTGGAAACACCATATATTTT	TRBV2	TRBJ1-3	.	.
CASIMTGRNYGYTF	TGTGCCAGCATTATGACAGGGAGGAACTATGGCTACACCTTC	TRBV28	TRBJ1-2	TRBD1	few
CASSIVGPGGNTDTQYF	TGTGCCAGTAGTATAGTAGGGCCCGGAGGCAACACAGATACGCAGTATTTT	TRBV19	TRBJ2-3	.	.
CASSLAGEVGNIQYF	TGCGCCAGCAGCTTGGCCGGGGAGGTGGGGAACATTCAGTACTTC	TRBV5-1	TRBJ2-4	.	few
CAGSQPGEPQHF	TGCGCCGGCAGCCAACCTGGGGAGCCCCAGCATTTT	TRBV4-1	TRBJ1-5	.	once
CASSSGRITQETQYF	TGTGCCAGCAGCTCGGGACGGATCACTCAAGAGACCCAGTACTTC	TRBV7-9	TRBJ2-5	.	.
CAWSTRFTGELFF	TGTGCCTGGAGTACCAGGTTCACCGGGGAGCTGTTTTTT	TRBV30	TRBJ2-2	.	.
CASSLAYKGRNEQFF	TGTGCCAGCAGCTTAGCGTACAAGGGAAGGAATGAGCAGTTCTTC	TRBV7-9	TRBJ2-1	.	.
CATSRDLPSRDTQYF	TGTGCCACCAGCAGAGATTTGCCCAGCAGAGATACGCAGTATTTT	TRBV15	TRBJ2-3	.	.
CASSPRLAGVITLHEQFF	TGTGCCAGCTCACCACGACTAGCGGGAGTGATAACCCTCCATGAGCAGTTCTTC	TRBV18	TRBJ2-1	TRBD2	.
CASSLVGRGYEQYF	TGCGCCAGCAGCTTGGTGGGGAGGGGATACGAGCAGTACTTC	TRBV5-1	TRBJ2-7	TRBD2	.
CASSQDMREFTGELFF	TGCGCCAGCAGCCAAGATATGCGGGAGTTCACCGGGGAGCTGTTTTTT	TRBV4-1	TRBJ2-2	TRBD2	once
CASKEREVAGELFF	TGTGCCAGCAAGGAGCGGGAGGTGGCCGGGGAGCTGTTTTTT	TRBV4-2	TRBJ2-2	TRBD2	.